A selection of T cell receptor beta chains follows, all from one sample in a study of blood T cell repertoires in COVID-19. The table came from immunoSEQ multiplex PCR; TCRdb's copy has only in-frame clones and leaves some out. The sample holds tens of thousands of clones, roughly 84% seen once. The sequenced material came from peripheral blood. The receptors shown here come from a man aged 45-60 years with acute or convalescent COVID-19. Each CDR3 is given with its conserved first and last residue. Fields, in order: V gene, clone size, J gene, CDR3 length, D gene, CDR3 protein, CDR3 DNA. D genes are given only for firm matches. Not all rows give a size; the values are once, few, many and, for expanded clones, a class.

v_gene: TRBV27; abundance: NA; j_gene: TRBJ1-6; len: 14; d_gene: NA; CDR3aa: CASSFPGWDSPLHF; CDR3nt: TGTGCCAGCAGTTTCCCGGGGTGGGATTCACCCCTCCACTTT
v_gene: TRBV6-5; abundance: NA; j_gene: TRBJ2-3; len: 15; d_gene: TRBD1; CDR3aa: CASSLRQGETDTQYF; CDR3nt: TGTGCCAGCAGCCTCCGCCAGGGGGAAACAGATACGCAGTATTTT
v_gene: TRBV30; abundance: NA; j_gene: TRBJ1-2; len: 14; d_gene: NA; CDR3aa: CAWSVQATHRGYTF; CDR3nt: TGTGCCTGGAGTGTACAGGCGACACATCGGGGCTACACCTTC
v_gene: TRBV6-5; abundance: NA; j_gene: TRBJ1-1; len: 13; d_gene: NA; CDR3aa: CASSYGQYTEAFF; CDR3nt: TGTGCCAGCAGTTACGGACAGTACACTGAAGCTTTCTTT
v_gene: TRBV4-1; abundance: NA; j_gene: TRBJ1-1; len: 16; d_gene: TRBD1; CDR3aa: CASSRTPGQRRREAFF; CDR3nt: TGCGCCAGCAGCCGCACCCCGGGACAGAGGCGAAGGGAAGCTTTCTTT
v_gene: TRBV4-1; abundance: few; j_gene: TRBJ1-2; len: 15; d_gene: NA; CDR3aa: CASSQDVGGDYGYTF; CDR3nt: TGCGCCAGCAGCCAAGATGTAGGGGGAGACTATGGCTACACCTTC
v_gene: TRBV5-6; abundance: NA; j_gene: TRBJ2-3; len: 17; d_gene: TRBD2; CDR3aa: CASSRLPSGSSGDTQYF; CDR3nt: TGTGCCAGCAGTCGCCTCCCTAGCGGGAGTTCGGGAGATACGCAGTATTTT
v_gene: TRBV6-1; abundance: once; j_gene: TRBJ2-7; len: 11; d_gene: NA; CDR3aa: CASSEQGAKYF; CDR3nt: TGTGCCAGCAGTGAACAGGGCGCGAAGTACTTC
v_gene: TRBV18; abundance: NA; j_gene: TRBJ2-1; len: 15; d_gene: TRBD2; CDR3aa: CASSPASGSFDEQFF; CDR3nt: TGTGCCAGCTCACCGGCTAGCGGGAGTTTCGATGAGCAGTTCTTC
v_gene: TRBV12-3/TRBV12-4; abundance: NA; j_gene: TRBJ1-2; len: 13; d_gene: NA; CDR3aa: CASSLGGIYGYTF; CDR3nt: TGTGCCAGCAGTTTGGGAGGGATCTATGGCTACACCTTC
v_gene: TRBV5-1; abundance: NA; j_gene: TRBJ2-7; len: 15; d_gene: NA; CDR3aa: CASSWGGTTSYEQYF; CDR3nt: TGCGCCAGCAGCTGGGGGGGCACTACCTCCTACGAGCAGTACTTC
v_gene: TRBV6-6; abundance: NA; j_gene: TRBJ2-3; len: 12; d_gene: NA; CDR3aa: CASSSPEDTQYF; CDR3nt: TGTGCCAGCAGTTCCCCAGAAGATACGCAGTATTTT
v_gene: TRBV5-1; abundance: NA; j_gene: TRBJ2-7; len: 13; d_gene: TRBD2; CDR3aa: CASSFFAGGEQYF; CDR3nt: TGCGCCAGCAGCTTTTTCGCGGGAGGCGAGCAGTACTTC
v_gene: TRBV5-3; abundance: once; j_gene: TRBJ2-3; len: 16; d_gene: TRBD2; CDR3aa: CARSYLTSGRTDTQYF; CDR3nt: TGTGCCAGAAGCTATTTGACTAGCGGACGCACAGATACGCAGTATTTT
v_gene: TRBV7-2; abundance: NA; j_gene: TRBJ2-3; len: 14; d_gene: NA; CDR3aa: CASSYQGGLDTQYF; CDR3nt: TGTGCCAGCAGCTACCAGGGGGGCTTAGATACGCAGTATTTT
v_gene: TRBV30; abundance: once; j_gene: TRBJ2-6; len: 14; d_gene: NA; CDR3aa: CAWIRVAGANVLTF; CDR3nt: TGTGCCTGGATCAGGGTCGCTGGGGCCAACGTCCTGACTTTC
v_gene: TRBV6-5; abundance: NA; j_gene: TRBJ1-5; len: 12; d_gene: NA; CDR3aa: CASSRGNQPQHF; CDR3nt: TGTGCCAGCTCCAGGGGAAATCAGCCCCAGCATTTT
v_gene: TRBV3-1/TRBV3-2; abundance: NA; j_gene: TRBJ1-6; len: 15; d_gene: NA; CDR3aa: CASSQDATGSSPLHF; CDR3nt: TGTGCCAGCAGCCAAGATGCAACAGGGAGTTCACCCCTCCACTTT
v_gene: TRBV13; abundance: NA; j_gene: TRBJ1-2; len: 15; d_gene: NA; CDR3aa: CASSSQSRMNYGYTF; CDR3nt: TGTGCCAGCAGCTCCCAAAGCAGGATGAACTATGGCTACACCTTC
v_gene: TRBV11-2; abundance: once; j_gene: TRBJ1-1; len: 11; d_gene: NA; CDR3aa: CASSLLPGAFF; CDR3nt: TGTGCCAGCAGCTTATTACCCGGAGCTTTCTTT
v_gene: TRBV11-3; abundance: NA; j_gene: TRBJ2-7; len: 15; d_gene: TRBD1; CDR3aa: CASSPSLGGWDEQYF; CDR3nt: TGTGCCAGCAGCCCGTCTTTAGGGGGCTGGGACGAGCAGTACTTC
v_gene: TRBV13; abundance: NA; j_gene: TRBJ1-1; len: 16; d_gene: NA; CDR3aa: CASSLASQGPYTEAFF; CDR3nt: TGTGCCAGCAGCTTAGCCTCACAGGGTCCCTACACTGAAGCTTTCTTT
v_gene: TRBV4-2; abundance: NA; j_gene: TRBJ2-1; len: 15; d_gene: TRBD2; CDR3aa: CASSPGGSSYNEQFF; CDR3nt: TGTGCCAGCAGCCCCGGGGGGAGCTCCTACAATGAGCAGTTCTTC
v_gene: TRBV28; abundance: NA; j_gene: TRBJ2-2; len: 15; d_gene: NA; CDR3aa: CASTPGTPGAGELFF; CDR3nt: TGTGCCAGCACCCCGGGGACACCCGGGGCCGGGGAGCTGTTTTTT
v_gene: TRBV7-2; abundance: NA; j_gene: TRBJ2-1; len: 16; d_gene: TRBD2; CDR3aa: CASSLEGLAGGFEQFF; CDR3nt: TGTGCCAGCAGCCTAGAGGGACTAGCGGGAGGCTTTGAGCAGTTCTTC
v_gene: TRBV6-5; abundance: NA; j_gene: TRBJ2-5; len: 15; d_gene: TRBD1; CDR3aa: CASDNSGTGRETQYF; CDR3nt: TGTGCCAGCGATAATTCCGGGACAGGGAGGGAGACCCAGTACTTC
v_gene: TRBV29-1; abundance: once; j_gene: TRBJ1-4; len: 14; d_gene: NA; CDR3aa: CSVETPWANEKLFF; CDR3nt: TGCAGCGTTGAGACTCCGTGGGCTAATGAAAAACTGTTTTTT
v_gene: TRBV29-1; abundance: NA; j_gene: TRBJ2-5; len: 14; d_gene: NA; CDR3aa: CSVEDRRRKETQYF; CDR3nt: TGCAGCGTTGAAGATCGGCGCAGGAAAGAGACCCAGTACTTC
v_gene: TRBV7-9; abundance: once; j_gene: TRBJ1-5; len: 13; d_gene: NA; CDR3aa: CASSQGGRQPQHF; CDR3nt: TGTGCCAGCAGCCAAGGAGGGAGACAGCCCCAGCATTTT
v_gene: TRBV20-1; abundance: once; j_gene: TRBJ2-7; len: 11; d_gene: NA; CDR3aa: CSARLQGMQYF; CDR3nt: TGCAGTGCTAGATTACAGGGAATGCAGTACTTC
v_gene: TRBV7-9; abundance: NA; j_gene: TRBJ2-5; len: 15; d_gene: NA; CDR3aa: CASSLYPGDPETQYF; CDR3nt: TGTGCCAGCAGCTTATATCCGGGGGATCCAGAGACCCAGTACTTC
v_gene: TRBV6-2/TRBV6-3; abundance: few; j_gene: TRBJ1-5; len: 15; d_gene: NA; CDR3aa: CASSYSVGGRQPQHF; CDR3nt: TGTGCCAGCAGTTACTCAGTGGGGGGGCGTCAGCCCCAGCATTTT
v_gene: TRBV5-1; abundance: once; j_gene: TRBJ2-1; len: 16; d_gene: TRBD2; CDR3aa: CASSSRLAGGRNEQFF; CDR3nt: TGCGCCAGCAGCTCGCGACTAGCGGGAGGGAGAAATGAGCAGTTCTTC
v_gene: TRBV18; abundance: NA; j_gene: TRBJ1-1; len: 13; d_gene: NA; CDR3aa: CASSPWRSTEAFF; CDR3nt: TGTGCCAGCTCACCATGGAGGTCTACTGAAGCTTTCTTT
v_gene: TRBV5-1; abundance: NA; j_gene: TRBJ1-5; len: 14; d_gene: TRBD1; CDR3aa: CASSWGQGDQPQHF; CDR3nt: TGCGCCAGCAGCTGGGGACAGGGGGATCAGCCCCAGCATTTT
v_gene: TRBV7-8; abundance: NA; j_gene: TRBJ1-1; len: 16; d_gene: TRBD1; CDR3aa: CASSLDRGNMNTEAFF; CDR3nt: TGTGCCAGCAGCTTAGACAGGGGTAACATGAACACTGAAGCTTTCTTT
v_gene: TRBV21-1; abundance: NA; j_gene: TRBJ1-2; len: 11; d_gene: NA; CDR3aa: CASWQAGGYTF; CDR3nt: TGTGCCAGCTGGCAGGCGGGGGGCTACACCTTC
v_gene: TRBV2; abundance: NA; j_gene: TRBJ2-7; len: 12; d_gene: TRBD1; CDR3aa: CASQTGPHEQYF; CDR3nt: TGTGCCAGTCAGACAGGGCCCCACGAGCAGTACTTC
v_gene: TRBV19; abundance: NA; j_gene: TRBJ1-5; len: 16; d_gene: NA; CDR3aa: CASSMWDRGAGQPQHF; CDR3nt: TGTGCCAGTAGTATGTGGGATCGGGGGGCGGGGCAGCCCCAGCATTTT
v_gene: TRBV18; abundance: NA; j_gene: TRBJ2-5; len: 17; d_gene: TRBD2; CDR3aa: CASSPYSLAGGQETQYF; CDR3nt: TGTGCCAGCTCACCATACTCCTTAGCGGGAGGCCAAGAGACCCAGTACTTC
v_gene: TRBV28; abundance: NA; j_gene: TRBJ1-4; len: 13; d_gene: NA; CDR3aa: CASSFDRTEKLFF; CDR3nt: TGTGCCAGCAGTTTCGACAGGACGGAAAAACTGTTTTTT
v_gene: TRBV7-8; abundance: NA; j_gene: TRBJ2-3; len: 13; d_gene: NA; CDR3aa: CASSSLPRDTQYF; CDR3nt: TGTGCCAGCAGCTCGCTACCTAGGGATACGCAGTATTTT
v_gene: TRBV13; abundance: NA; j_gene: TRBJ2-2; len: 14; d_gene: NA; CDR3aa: CASSPGGNTGELFF; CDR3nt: TGTGCCAGCAGCCCCGGCGGCAACACCGGGGAGCTGTTTTTT
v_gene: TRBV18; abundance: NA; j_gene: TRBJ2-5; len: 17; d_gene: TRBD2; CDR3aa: CASSPGVQRGTVETQYF; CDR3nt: TGTGCCAGCTCACCCGGGGTGCAGCGGGGAACGGTGGAGACCCAGTACTTC
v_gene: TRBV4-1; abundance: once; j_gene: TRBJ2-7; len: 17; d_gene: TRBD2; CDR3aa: CASSLRLAGDAAYEQYF; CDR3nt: TGCGCCAGCAGCCTAAGACTAGCGGGAGACGCTGCCTACGAGCAGTACTTC
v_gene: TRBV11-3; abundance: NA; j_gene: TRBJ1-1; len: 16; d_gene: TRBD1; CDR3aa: CASSLGRDSALLEAFF; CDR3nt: TGTGCCAGCAGCTTAGGGAGGGACAGCGCGCTCCTTGAAGCTTTCTTT
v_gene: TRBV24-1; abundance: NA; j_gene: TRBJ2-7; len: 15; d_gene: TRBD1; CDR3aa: CATSDPRTGGGEQYF; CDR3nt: TGTGCCACCAGTGATCCACGGACAGGGGGCGGCGAGCAGTACTTC
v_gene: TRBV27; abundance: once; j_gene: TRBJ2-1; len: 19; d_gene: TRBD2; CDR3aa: CASSFNGLAGAPSYNEQFF; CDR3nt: TGTGCCAGCAGTTTTAATGGTCTAGCGGGAGCTCCCTCCTACAATGAGCAGTTCTTC
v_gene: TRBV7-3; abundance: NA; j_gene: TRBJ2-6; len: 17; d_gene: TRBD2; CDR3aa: CASSGGTSFSGANVLTF; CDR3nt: TGTGCCAGCAGCGGGGGGACTAGTTTCTCTGGGGCCAACGTCCTGACTTTC
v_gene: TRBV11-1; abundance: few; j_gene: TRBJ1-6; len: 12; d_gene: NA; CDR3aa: CASSRTGSPLHF; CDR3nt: TGTGCCAGCAGCCGAACAGGGTCACCCCTCCACTTT
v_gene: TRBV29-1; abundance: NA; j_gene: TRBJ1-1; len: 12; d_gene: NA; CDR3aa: CSVVRVNTEAFF; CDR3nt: TGCAGCGTTGTGCGGGTGAACACTGAAGCTTTCTTT
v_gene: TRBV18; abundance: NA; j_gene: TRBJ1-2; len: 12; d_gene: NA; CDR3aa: CASSGDHYGYTF; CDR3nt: TGTGCCAGCTCAGGAGACCATTATGGCTACACCTTC
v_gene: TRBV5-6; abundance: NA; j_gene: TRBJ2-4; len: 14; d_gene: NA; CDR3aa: CASSPQEAKNIQYF; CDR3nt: TGTGCCAGCAGCCCACAGGAGGCCAAAAACATTCAGTACTTC
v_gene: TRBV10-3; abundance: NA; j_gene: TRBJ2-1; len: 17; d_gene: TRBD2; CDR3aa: CAISGGTSGRGYNEQFF; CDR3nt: TGTGCCATCAGTGGTGGGACTAGCGGGAGGGGTTACAATGAGCAGTTCTTC
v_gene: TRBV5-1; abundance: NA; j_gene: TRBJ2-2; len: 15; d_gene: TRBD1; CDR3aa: CASSFRDRNTGELFF; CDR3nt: TGCGCCAGCAGCTTCCGGGACAGGAACACCGGGGAGCTGTTTTTT
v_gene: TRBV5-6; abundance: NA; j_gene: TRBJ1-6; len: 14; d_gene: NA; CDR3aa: CASSFTSITSPLHF; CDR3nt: TGTGCCAGCAGCTTCACCTCAATAACATCACCCCTCCACTTT
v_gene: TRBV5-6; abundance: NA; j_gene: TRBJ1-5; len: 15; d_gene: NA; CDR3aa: CASSPRPQSNQPQHF; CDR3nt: TGTGCCAGCAGCCCCCGCCCCCAGAGCAATCAGCCCCAGCATTTT
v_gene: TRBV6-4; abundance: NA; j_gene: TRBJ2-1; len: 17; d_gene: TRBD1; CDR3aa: CASSDSKGQSSYNEQFF; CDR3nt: TGTGCCAGCAGTGACTCGAAGGGACAGAGCTCCTACAATGAGCAGTTCTTC
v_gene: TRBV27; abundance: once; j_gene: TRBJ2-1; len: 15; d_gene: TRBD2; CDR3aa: CASSPGTSAYNEQFF; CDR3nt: TGTGCCAGCAGTCCCGGGACTAGCGCCTACAATGAGCAGTTCTTC
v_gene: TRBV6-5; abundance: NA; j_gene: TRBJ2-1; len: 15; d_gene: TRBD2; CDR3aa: CASSYALAGGGEQFF; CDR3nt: TGTGCCAGCAGTTACGCCCTAGCGGGAGGGGGTGAGCAGTTCTTC